Below, 13 T cell receptor beta chains from the same sample are listed, as sequenced in a study of blood T cell repertoires in COVID-19. This table comes from immunoSEQ multiplex PCR, and its TCRdb copy is limited to in-frame clones, with some not included. The repertoire consists of some 170,000 clones, with approximately 82% occurring once and the leading ten covering approximately 16%. The sequencing sample was made of PBMCs or T cells enriched from blood (not recorded which). These receptors originate from a man aged 45 to 65 who had recovered from COVID-19.

CDR3 protein: CASSEGQGVFQPQHF. CDR3 DNA sequence: TGCGCCAGCAGCGAGGGACAGGGAGTTTTTCAGCCCCAGCATTTT. This rearrangement joins TRBV4-1 to TRBJ1-5; 9 bases line up with TRBD1. This CDR3 has 15 residues. J lost 6 bases, V lost 5 bases, and 8 bases had no gene match. The germline gives CDR1 MGHRA, CDR2 YSYEKL.

The chain is built from TRBV7-8 and TRBJ2-5; no clear D. The germline V gene has CDR1 SGHVS and CDR2 FQNEAQ. The CDR3 is 14 residues long. Trimming left V 2 bases short and J 0 bases short, with 7 bases between. CDR3 region: CASSLKPDQETQYF. The CDR3, as DNA: TGTGCCAGCAGCTTAAAGCCGGACCAAGAGACCCAGTACTTC.

The V and J genes are TRBV10-2 and TRBJ1-5, with no clear D. The CDR3 contains 15 residues. V lost 6 bases and J lost 0, with 12 bases in between. The germline CDR1 and CDR2 sequences are WSHSY and SAAADI. The CDR3: CASRRAGYSNQPQHF. DNA for the CDR3: TGCGCCAGCAGGAGAGCGGGGTATAGCAATCAGCCCCAGCATTTT.

The chain combines TRBV5-1 with TRBJ1-3; D remains ambiguous. Trimming removed 1 base from V and 0 bases from J, with 8 bases in between. The CDR3 sequence is 15 residues long. Germline assignment: CDR1 SGHRS and CDR2 YFSETQ. In nucleotides, the CDR3 is TGCGCCAGCAGCTTGCGAGCGGACTCTGGAAACACCATATATTTT. This encodes CASSLRADSGNTIYF.

This clone occurred a few times. The rearrangement uses TRBV6-5 and TRBJ2-7, with D perhaps TRBD2 (5 bases). Trimming left V 0 bases short and J 5 bases short, with 17 bases between. Germline V gene sequence: CDR1 MNHEY, CDR2 SVGAGI. The CDR3 totals 16 residues. CDR3 bases: TGTGCCAGCAGTTACTCCCCGAGGGCGGGTTCGGACGAGCAGTACTTC. It translates to CASSYSPRAGSDEQYF.

The genes are TRBV28 and TRBJ1-3; 8 nucleotides match TRBD1. The CDR3 has 14 amino acids. Germline CDR1 is MDHEN and CDR2 is SYDVKM. J was trimmed by 4 bases and V by 5 bases; bases with no gene match: 4. CDR3 residues: CASSIDRGGNTIYF. CDR3 sequence (DNA): TGTGCCAGCAGTATCGACAGGGGAGGAAACACCATATATTTT.

This sequence joins TRBV7-9 and TRBJ2-5, with TRBD1 matching 8 bases. The germline V gene encodes CDR1 SEHNR and CDR2 FQNEAQ (reference sequence). V was clipped by 5 bases and J by 3 bases; unmatched bases: 2. CDR3 length: 13 residues. CDR3 coding DNA: TGTGCCAGCAGCGCGACAGGGGAAGAGACCCAGTACTTC. Its protein product is CASSATGEETQYF.

This rearrangement joins TRBV2 to TRBJ2-3; D might be TRBD1 (5 bases). There are 16 residues in the CDR3. Trimming cost V 7 bases and J 0 bases, with 17 bases left between them. CDR1 and CDR2 from the germline V gene are SNHLY and FYNNEI. As DNA, the CDR3 is TGTGCCAGCACCCCCCGTGGGCCAGGGAGCACAGATACGCAGTATTTT. Translating gives CASTPRGPGSTDTQYF.

The chain links TRBV5-1 to TRBJ2-7; possible D gene TRBD1, 6 bases. The V end lost 2 bases, the J end lost 9 bases, and 24 bases lay between the germline ends. From germline, CDR1 is SGHRS and CDR2 YFSETQ. The CDR3 extends over 16 amino acids. The CDR3 loop is CASSLRPTDSFPSQYF. CDR3 sequence (DNA): TGCGCCAGCAGCTTAAGGCCTACGGACAGTTTCCCGTCGCAGTACTTC.

J is TRBJ1-5 and V is TRBV27; D is perhaps TRBD1 (6 bases). Trimming removed 8 bases at V and 3 bases at J, with 14 bases between. The CDR3 contains 14 residues. CDR1 MNHEY and CDR2 SMNVEV come from the germline V gene (reference sequence). The CDR3 sequence is CASAQGHNNQPQHF. The CDR3 nucleotides read TGTGCCAGCGCACAGGGACATAACAATCAGCCCCAGCATTTT.

V gene TRBV19 combines with J gene TRBJ1-6; the D gene is possibly TRBD1 (5 bases). Trimming removed 4 bases from V and 6 bases from J, with 13 bases in between. Germline V gives CDR1 LNHDA, CDR2 SQIVND (reference sequence). This CDR3 contains 15 residues. The CDR3 DNA follows: TGTGCCAGTAGTACGACAGTCCTTCCTAATTCACCCCTCCACTTT. Its protein is CASSTTVLPNSPLHF.

The CDR3 loop is CASSFSRGATETQYF. As DNA, the CDR3 is TGTGCCAGCAGCTTCTCACGGGGGGCCACGGAGACCCAGTACTTC. The chain employs TRBV5-8 and TRBJ2-5; TRBD2 might be the D (7 bases). Germline V gene data show CDR1 as SGHTS and CDR2 as YDEGEE. Trimming shortened V by 2 bases and J by 5 bases, and 16 bases separated the two germline ends. CDR3 size: 15 residues.

The rearrangement links TRBV7-6 to TRBJ2-1; 14 bases map to TRBD2. CDR1 and CDR2 from the germline V gene are SGHVS and FNYEAQ. CDR3 length equals 18 residues. V lost 4 bases to trimming and J lost 1 base; unmatched junction nucleotides: 6. CDR3 amino acids: CASSSPRTSGGSYNEQFF. CDR3 DNA sequence: TGTGCCAGCAGCTCACCTAGGACTAGCGGGGGGTCCTACAATGAGCAGTTCTTC.